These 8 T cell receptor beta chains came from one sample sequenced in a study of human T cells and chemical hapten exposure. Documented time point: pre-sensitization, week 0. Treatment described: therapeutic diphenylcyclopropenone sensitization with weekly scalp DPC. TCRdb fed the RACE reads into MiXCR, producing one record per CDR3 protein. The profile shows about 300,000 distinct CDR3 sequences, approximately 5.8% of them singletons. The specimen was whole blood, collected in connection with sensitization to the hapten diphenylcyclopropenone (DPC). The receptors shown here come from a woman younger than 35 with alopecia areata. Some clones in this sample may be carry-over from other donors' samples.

As DNA, the CDR3 is TGTGCCAGCAGCCTCCGGAGGGTCCTTACTTCTAACTATGGCTACACCTTC. Encoded protein: CASSLRRVLTSNYGYTF. The genes are TRBV7-8 and TRBJ1-2; no clear D. Trimming cost V 5 bases and J 0 bases, with 19 bases left between them. The CDR3 covers 17 residues. Germline CDR1 SGHVS, CDR2 FQNEAQ.

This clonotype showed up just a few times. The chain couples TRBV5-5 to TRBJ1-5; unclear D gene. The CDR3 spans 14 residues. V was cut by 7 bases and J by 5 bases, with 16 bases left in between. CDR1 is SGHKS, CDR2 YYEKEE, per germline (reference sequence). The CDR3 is CASWEGDSYQPQHF. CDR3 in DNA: TGTGCCAGCTGGGAGGGCGATTCCTATCAGCCCCAGCATTTT.

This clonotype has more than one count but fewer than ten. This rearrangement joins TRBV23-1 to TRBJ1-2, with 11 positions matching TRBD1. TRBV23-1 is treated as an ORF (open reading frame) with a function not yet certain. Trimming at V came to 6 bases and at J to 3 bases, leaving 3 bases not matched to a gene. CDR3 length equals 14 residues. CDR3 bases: TGCGCCAGCAGACGGACAGGGGGCCACTATGGCTACACCTTC. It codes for CASRRTGGHYGYTF.

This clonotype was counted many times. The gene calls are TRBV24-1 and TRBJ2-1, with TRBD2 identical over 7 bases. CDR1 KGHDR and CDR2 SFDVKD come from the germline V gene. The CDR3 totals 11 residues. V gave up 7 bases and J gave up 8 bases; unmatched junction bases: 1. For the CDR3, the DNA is TGTGCCACCAGCCGGGGGGATGAGCAGTTCTTC. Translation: CATSRGDEQFF.

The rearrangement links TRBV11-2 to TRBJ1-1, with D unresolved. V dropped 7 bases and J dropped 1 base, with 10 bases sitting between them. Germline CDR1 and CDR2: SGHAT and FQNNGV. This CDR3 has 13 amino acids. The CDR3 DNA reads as TGTGCCAGCAATCGCTACGAGAACACTGAAGCTTTCTTT. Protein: CASNRYENTEAFF.

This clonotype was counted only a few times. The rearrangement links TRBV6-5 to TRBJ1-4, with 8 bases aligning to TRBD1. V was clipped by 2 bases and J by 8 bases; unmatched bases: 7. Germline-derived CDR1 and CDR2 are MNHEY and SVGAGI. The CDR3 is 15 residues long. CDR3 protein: CASSYDNRGKEKLFF. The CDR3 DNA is TGTGCCAGCAGTTACGACAACAGGGGGAAGGAAAAACTGTTTTTT.

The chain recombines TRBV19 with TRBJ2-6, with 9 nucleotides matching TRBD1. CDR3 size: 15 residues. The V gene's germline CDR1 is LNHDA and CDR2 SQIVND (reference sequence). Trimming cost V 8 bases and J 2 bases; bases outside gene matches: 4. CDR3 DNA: TGTGCCAGTGGGAGACAGGGGGCTGGGGCCAACGTCCTGACTTTC. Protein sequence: CASGRQGAGANVLTF.

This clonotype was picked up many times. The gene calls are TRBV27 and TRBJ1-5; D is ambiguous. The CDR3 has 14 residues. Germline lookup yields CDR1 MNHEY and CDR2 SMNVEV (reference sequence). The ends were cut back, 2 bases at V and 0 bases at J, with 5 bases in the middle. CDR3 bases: TGTGCCAGCAGTTTAGGTAGTAGCAATCAGCCCCAGCATTTT. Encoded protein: CASSLGSSNQPQHF.